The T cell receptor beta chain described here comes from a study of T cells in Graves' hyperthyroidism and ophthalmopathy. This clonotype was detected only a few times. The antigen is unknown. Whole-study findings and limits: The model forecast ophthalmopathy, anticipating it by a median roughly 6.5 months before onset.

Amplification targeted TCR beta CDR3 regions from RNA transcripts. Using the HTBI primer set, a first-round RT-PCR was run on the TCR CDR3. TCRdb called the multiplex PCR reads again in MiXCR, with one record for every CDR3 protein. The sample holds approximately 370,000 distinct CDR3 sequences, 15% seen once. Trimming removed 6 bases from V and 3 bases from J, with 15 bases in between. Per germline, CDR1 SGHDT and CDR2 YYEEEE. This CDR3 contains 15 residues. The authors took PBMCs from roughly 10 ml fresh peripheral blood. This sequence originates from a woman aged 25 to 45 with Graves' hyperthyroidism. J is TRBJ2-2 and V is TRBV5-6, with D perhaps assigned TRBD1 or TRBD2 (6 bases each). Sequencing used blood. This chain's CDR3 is CASTSRGRDTGELFF. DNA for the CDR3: TGTGCCAGCACCTCTCGGGGGCGGGACACCGGGGAGCTGTTTTTT.